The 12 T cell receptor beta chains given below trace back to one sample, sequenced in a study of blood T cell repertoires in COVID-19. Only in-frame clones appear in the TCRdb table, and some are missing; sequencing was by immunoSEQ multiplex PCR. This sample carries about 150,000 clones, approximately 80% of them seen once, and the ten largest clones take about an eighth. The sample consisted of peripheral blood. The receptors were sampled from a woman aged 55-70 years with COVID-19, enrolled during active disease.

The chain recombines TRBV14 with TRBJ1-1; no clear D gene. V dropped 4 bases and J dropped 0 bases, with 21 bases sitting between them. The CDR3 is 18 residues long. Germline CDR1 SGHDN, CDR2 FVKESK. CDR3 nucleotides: TGTGCCAGCAGCCGCTCAGGTTTGGGCAGCCTCATGAACACTGAAGCTTTCTTT. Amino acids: CASSRSGLGSLMNTEAFF.

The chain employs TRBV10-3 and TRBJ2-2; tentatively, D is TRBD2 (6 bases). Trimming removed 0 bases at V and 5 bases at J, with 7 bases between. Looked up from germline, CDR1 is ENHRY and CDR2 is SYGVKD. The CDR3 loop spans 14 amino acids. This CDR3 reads CAISESGGTGELFF. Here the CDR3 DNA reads TGTGCCATCAGTGAGTCGGGGGGAACCGGGGAGCTGTTTTTT.

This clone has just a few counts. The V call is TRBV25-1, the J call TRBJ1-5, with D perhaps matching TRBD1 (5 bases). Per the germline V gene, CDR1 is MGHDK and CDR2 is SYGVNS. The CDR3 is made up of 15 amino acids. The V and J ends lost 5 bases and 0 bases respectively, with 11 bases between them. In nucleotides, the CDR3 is TGTGCCAGCAGTCTCACAGGTTATAGCAATCAGCCCCAGCATTTT. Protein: CASSLTGYSNQPQHF.

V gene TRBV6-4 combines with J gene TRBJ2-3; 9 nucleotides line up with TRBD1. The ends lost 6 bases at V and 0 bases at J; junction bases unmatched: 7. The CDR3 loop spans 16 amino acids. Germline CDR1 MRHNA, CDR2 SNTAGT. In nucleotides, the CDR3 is TGTGCCAGCAGCCCGGGACAGGGCTCCAGCACAGATACGCAGTATTTT. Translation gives CASSPGQGSSTDTQYF.

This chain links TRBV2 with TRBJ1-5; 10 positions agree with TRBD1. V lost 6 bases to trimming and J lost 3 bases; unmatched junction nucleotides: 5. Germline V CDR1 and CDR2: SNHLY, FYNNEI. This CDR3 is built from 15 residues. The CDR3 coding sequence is TGTGCCAGCAGGGGACAGGGGCTTAACAATCAGCCCCAGCATTTT. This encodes CASRGQGLNNQPQHF. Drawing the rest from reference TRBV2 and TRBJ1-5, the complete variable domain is EPEVTQTPSHQVTQMGQEVILRCVPISNHLYFYWYRQILGQKVEFLVSFYNNEISEKSEIFDDQFSVERPDGSNFTLKIRSTKLEDSAMYFCASRGQGLNNQPQHFGDGTRLSIL.

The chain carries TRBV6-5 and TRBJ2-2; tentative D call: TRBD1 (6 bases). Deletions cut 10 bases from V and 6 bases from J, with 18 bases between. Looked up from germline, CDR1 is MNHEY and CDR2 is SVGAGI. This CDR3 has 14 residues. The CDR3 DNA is TGTGCCACGCTACAGGGTTCCGTCGCCGGGGAGCTGTTTTTT. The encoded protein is CATLQGSVAGELFF.

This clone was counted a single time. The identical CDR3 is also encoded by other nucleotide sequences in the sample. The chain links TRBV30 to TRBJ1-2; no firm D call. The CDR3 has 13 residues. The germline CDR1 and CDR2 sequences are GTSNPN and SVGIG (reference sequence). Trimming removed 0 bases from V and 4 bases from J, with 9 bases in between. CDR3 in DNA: TGTGCCTGGAGTGTTCGCGGGAGCTATGGCTACACCTTC. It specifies CAWSVRGSYGYTF.

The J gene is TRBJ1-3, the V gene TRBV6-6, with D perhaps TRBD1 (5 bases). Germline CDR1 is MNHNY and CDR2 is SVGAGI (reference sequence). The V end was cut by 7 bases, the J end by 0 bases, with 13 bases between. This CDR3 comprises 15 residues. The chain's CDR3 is CASILGGYSGNTIYF. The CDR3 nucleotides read TGTGCCAGCATTCTCGGGGGGTACTCTGGAAACACCATATATTTT.

CDR3 amino acids: CASSLLAGVGNEQFF. The CDR3 nucleotides are TGTGCCAGCAGCTTACTAGCGGGAGTGGGTAATGAGCAGTTCTTC. The chain joins TRBV7-3 to TRBJ2-1, with 10 bases lining up with TRBD2. Germline V CDR1 and CDR2: SGHTA, FQGTGA. The CDR3 totals 15 residues. J was trimmed by 7 bases and V by 2 bases; bases with no gene match: 5.

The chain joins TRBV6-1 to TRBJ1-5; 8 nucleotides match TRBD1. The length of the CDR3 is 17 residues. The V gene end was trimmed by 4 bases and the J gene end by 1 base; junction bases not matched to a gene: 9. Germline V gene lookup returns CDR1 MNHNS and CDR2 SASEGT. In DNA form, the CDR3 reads TGTGCCAGCAGTGGACAGGGGATTACGGGGAGCAATCAGCCCCAGCATTTT. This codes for CASSGQGITGSNQPQHF.

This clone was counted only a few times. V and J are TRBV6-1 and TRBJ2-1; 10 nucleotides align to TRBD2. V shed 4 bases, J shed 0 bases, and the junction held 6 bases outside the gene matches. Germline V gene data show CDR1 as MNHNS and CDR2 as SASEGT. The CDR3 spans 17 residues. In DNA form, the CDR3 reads TGTGCCAGCAGTGCAAGACTAGCGGGCAACTCCTACAATGAGCAGTTCTTC. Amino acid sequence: CASSARLAGNSYNEQFF.

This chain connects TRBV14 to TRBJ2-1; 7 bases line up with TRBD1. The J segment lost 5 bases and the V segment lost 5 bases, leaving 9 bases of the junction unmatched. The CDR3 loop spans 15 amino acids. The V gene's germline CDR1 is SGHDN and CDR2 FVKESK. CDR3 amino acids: CASSARRTGNNEQFF. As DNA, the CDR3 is TGTGCCAGCAGCGCACGACGGACAGGAAACAATGAGCAGTTCTTC.